The 20 T cell receptor beta chains presented below share a single source sample, sequenced in a study of blood T cells in healthy people across ages. Together with a sample-barcoded 5' primer, a J-beta primer mix was included in a second PCR lasting about 6 to 11 cycles. TCRdb processed the 5' RACE reads anew with MiXCR; each CDR3 protein has one entry. The repertoire holds under 1,000,000 distinct CDR3 sequences, with around 45% as singletons. The sample comprised blood. These receptors all stem from a man older than 75 in good health.

The chain carries TRBV20-1 and TRBJ1-2, with D tentatively TRBD1 (5 bases). Trimming shortened V by 0 bases and J by 0 bases, and 14 bases separated the two germline ends. This CDR3 spans 16 amino acids. Per the germline V gene, CDR1 is DFQATT and CDR2 is SNEGSKA (reference sequence). The CDR3 DNA follows: TGCAGTGCTAGAGATGATGGCGGGGGAGCTAACTATGGCTACACCTTC. This codes for CSARDDGGGANYGYTF.

This clonotype was picked up many times. The rearrangement links TRBV20-1 to TRBJ2-3, with D tentatively TRBD2 (7 bases). The length of the CDR3 is 16 residues. The germline V gene has CDR1 DFQATT and CDR2 SNEGSKA (reference sequence). Trimming took off 5 bases at V and 7 bases at J, with 25 bases between the two ends. CDR3 residues: CSAGGASGRRSNTQYF. CDR3 DNA: TGCAGTGCTGGGGGGGCTAGCGGCAGACGGTCAAATACGCAGTATTTT.

This clonotype showed up many times. The chain combines TRBV5-1 with TRBJ2-4; 9 bases agree with TRBD1. The germline V gene has CDR1 SGHRS and CDR2 YFSETQ. The CDR3 length is 16 residues. The J segment lost 0 bases and the V segment lost 3 bases, leaving 4 bases of the junction unmatched. The CDR3 is CASSSGTGLAKNIQYF. In DNA form, the CDR3 reads TGCGCCAGCAGCTCGGGGACAGGGCTAGCCAAAAACATTCAGTACTTC.

This clonotype was found a few times. The chain links TRBV14 to TRBJ1-3; D call uncertain. Per germline, CDR1 SGHDN and CDR2 FVKESK. V dropped 0 bases and J dropped 4 bases, with 10 bases sitting between them. The CDR3 spans 15 residues. The CDR3 region has the DNA TGTGCCAGCAGCCAAGAAGGTTGGAGGGGAAACACCATATATTTT. This encodes CASSQEGWRGNTIYF.

This clonotype was seen repeatedly, ten times or more. J is TRBJ2-7 and V is TRBV29-1; 13 bases line up with TRBD2. The trim removed 7 bases at V and 2 bases at J, leaving 8 bases unmatched. Germline V gives CDR1 SQVTM, CDR2 ANQGSEA. The CDR3 is 15 amino acids. CDR3 amino acids: CSARTSGGTAYEQYF. Written as DNA, the CDR3 is TGCAGCGCCCGGACTAGCGGGGGAACCGCCTACGAGCAGTACTTC.

The gene calls are TRBV27 and TRBJ2-7; weak D call: TRBD1 (6 bases). Germline CDR1 is MNHEY and CDR2 is SMNVEV (reference sequence). The V gene lost 6 bases and the J gene lost 2 bases, with 14 bases spanning the gap. The CDR3 consists of 14 residues. The CDR3 loop reads CASSPIQGTYEQYF. CDR3 nucleotide sequence: TGTGCCAGCAGCCCTATACAGGGAACCTACGAGCAGTACTTC.

This chain links TRBV4-3 with TRBJ2-1, with no clear D. The CDR3 runs 15 residues. V lost 0 bases and J lost 5, with 11 bases in between. Germline assignment: CDR1 LGHNA and CDR2 YSLEER. The CDR3 reads CASSQDINRNNEQFF. Written as DNA, the CDR3 is TGCGCCAGCAGCCAAGATATTAACAGAAACAATGAGCAGTTCTTC.

The chain links TRBV29-1 to TRBJ2-5; D could derive from TRBD1 or TRBD2 (6 bases each). The germline CDR1 and CDR2 sequences are SQVTM and ANQGSEA. Trimming cost V 2 bases and J 9 bases, with 16 bases left between them. The CDR3 covers 13 residues. CDR3 amino acids: CSVEMGGYMAQYF. The CDR3 nucleotides read TGCAGCGTTGAAATGGGGGGCTACATGGCCCAGTACTTC.

This clonotype was seen more than once but under ten times. The junction differs from germline at one of its ends, possibly a read error. The V gene is TRBV7-9, the J gene TRBJ2-1, with D possibly matching TRBD2 (6 bases). Germline lookup yields CDR1 SEHNR and CDR2 FQNEAQ (reference sequence). This CDR3 region has 18 residues. The CDR3 here is CACSLGRLALSSYNEQFF. CDR3 nucleotides: TGTGCCTGCAGCTTAGGGAGGTTAGCGCTGAGCTCCTACAATGAGCAGTTCTTC.

The chain employs TRBV12-3 or TRBV12-4 and TRBJ2-3; TRBD2 aligns across 11 bases. Trimming removed 4 bases from V and 0 bases from J; junction bases left unmatched: 24. The CDR3 contains 23 residues. The DNA of the CDR3 is TGTGCCAGCAGTTCTCTAACCGGCCGGGGAACTAGCGGGGGTAGACGTAGCACAGATACGCAGTATTTT. This encodes CASSSLTGRGTSGGRRSTDTQYF.

This chain links TRBV20-1 with TRBJ1-2, with a possible D match to TRBD1 (6 bases). Germline lookup yields CDR1 DFQATT and CDR2 SNEGSKA (reference sequence). CDR3 length: 14 amino acids. The ends were cut back, 6 bases at V and 2 bases at J, with 16 bases in the middle. The CDR3 bases are TGCAGTGCCAATTCGGGGGCAACGAACTATGGCTACACCTTC. Translating gives CSANSGATNYGYTF.

The chain employs TRBV12-3 or TRBV12-4 and TRBJ2-3, with 7 bases matching TRBD2. The CDR3 loop spans 16 amino acids. The V gene end was trimmed by 6 bases and the J gene end by 2 bases; junction bases not matched to a gene: 11. CDR3 region: CASSLVPGLHTDTQYF. CDR3 sequence (DNA): TGTGCCAGCAGCCTAGTACCGGGACTACACACAGATACGCAGTATTTT.

This clonotype came up a few times. The rearrangement joins TRBV7-2 to TRBJ2-3; 8 bases align to TRBD2. The CDR3 sequence is 16 residues long. Germline V lookup: CDR1 SGHTA, CDR2 FQGNSA. Unmatched junction bases numbered 5, after V lost 1 base and J lost 2 bases. CDR3: CASSLVSGGNTDTQYF. The CDR3 DNA reads TGTGCCAGCAGCTTAGTTTCGGGAGGGAACACAGATACGCAGTATTTT.

This clonotype was observed a handful of times. The gene calls are TRBV5-1 and TRBJ1-2; D remains ambiguous. With 0 bases removed from V and 2 bases from J, the gap between germline ends came to 8 bases. The CDR3 consists of 14 residues. From germline, CDR1 is SGHRS and CDR2 YFSETQ. DNA for the CDR3: TGCGCCAGCAGCTTGGACGGAACCAACTATGGCTACACCTTC. Protein product: CASSLDGTNYGYTF.

V usage is TRBV7-9 and J usage is TRBJ2-1; 7 nucleotides align to TRBD1. The junction had 9 bases not matched to a gene; V was cut back by 5 bases and J by 2 bases. The germline CDR1 and CDR2 sequences are SEHNR and FQNEAQ (reference sequence). CDR3 length equals 16 residues. CDR3 protein: CASSTTGTETYNEQFF. CDR3 sequence (DNA): TGTGCCAGCAGCACAACCGGGACAGAGACCTACAATGAGCAGTTCTTC.

With respect to this clonotype: This may come from a read error, since a much larger clone is one base off. The chain joins TRBV3-1 to TRBJ2-5; D might be TRBD2 (5 bases). Germline-derived CDR1 and CDR2 are LGHDT and YNNKEL (reference sequence). This CDR3 comprises 12 residues. Trimming cost V 6 bases and J 3 bases, with 8 bases left between them. CDR3 nucleotide sequence: TGTGCCAGCAGTATACTAGAAGAGACCCAGTACTTC. It specifies CASSILEETQYF.

About this clonotype itself: This may stem from a read error, because a much larger clone lies one nucleotide away. This sequence joins TRBV3-1 and TRBJ2-5; TRBD1 or TRBD2 may be the D gene (5 bases each). The end of the DNA fits TRBJ2-1 better, so the J call may be wrong. The germline V gene encodes CDR1 LGHDT and CDR2 YNNKEL (reference sequence). The CDR3 totals 15 residues. This CDR3 is CASSQRDLSQETQFF. The DNA of the CDR3 is TGTGCCAGCAGCCAAAGGGACCTGTCCCAAGAGACCCAGTTCTTC.

The rearrangement joins TRBV29-1 to TRBJ2-2; D is uncertain. Germline V lookup: CDR1 SQVTM, CDR2 ANQGSEA. V shed 4 bases and J shed 0 bases, with 9 bases lying between them. This CDR3 region has 14 residues. Here the CDR3 DNA reads TGCAGCGTTGGAGGTAATACGAACACCGGGGAGCTGTTTTTT. Translation: CSVGGNTNTGELFF.

This clonotype was counted once. The chain uses TRBV27 and TRBJ2-4; 10 bases agree with TRBD2. The DNA matches TRBJ2-7 better at its end, which makes the J call doubtful. The CDR3 length is 22 residues. Germline V gene data show CDR1 as MNHEY and CDR2 as SMNVEV (reference sequence). As DNA, the CDR3 is TGTGCCAGCAGCCGATTCCGTCAACTCATGGAGCGGGGGGGCCATGTCCCTCACGAGCAGTACTTC. As protein: CASSRFRQLMERGGHVPHEQYF.

This chain connects TRBV4-2 to TRBJ2-1; D possibly corresponds to TRBD1 (6 bases). This CDR3 is 16 amino acids long. CDR1 LGHNA and CDR2 YNFKEQ come from the germline V gene. Trimming removed 4 bases at V and 8 bases at J, with 21 bases between. The CDR3 coding sequence is TGTGCCAGCAGCCCCCTGGGGGCGCGCGGCGTTGATGAGCAGTTCTTC. Its translation is CASSPLGARGVDEQFF.